The 3 T cell receptor beta chains presented below share a single source sample, sequenced in a study of T cells of healthy individuals. TCRdb passed the 5' RACE reads through MiXCR, listing each CDR3 protein once. Here the sample spans around 98,000 distinct CDR3 sequences, approximately 16% being singletons. These TCRs come from a human donor in good health.

The J gene is TRBJ1-1, the V gene TRBV2, with unresolved D. Trimming removed 0 bases at V and 2 bases at J, with 10 bases between. In germline, CDR1 is SNHLY, CDR2 FYNNEI. The CDR3 is 15 amino acids. The CDR3 is CASSEALAANTEAFF. DNA of the CDR3: TGTGCCAGCAGTGAAGCGCTCGCCGCTAACACTGAAGCTTTCTTT. The full variable domain, its missing parts supplied by reference TRBV2 and TRBJ1-1, is EPEVTQTPSHQVTQMGQEVILRCVPISNHLYFYWYRQILGQKVEFLVSFYNNEISEKSEIFDDQFSVERPDGSNFTLKIRSTKLEDSAMYFCASSEALAANTEAFFGQGTRLTVV.

J is TRBJ2-1 and V is TRBV6-2 or TRBV6-3; TRBD2 agrees at 9 bases. Germline V lookup: CDR1 MNHEY, CDR2 SVGEGT. The CDR3 extends over 16 amino acids. The V segment lost 1 base and the J segment 5 bases; nucleotides outside the gene matches: 6. CDR3 region: CASSYFGGRADNEQFF. The CDR3 DNA sequence: TGTGCCAGCAGTTACTTCGGCGGGAGGGCCGACAATGAGCAGTTCTTC.

The chain combines TRBV4-1 with TRBJ2-1, with 7 positions matching TRBD1. The CDR3 contains 15 residues. In germline, CDR1 is MGHRA, CDR2 YSYEKL. Germline trimming cut 2 bases from V and 1 base from J; bases unmatched to any gene: 2. The CDR3 nucleotides are TGCGCCAGCAGCCAACCGGGACAGTCCTACAATGAGCAGTTCTTC. Amino acids: CASSQPGQSYNEQFF.